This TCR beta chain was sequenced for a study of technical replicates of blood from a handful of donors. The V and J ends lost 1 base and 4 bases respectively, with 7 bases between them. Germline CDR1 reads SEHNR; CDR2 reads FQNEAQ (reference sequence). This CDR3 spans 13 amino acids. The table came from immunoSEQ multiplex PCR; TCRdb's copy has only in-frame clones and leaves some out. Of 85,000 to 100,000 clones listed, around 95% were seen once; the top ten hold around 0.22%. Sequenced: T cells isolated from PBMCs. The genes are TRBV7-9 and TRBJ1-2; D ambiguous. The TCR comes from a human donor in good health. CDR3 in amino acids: CASSLERVYGYTF. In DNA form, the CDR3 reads TGTGCCAGCAGCTTAGAACGGGTCTATGGCTACACCTTC.